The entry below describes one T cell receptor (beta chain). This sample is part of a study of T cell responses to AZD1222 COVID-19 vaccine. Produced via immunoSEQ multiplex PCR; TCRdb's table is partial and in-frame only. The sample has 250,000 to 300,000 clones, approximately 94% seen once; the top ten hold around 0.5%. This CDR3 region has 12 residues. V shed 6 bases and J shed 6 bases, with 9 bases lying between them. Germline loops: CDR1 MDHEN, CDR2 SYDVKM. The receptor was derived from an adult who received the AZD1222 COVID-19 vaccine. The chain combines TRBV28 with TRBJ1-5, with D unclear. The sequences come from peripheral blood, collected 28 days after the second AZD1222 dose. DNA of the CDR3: TGTGCCAGCAGCTCGACTCGTCAGCCCCAGCATTTT. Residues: CASSSTRQPQHF.